One and the same sample provided the 21 T cell receptor beta chains below, sequenced in a study of cytomegalovirus exposure and HLA in healthy donors. 60 Vbeta and 13 Jbeta primers were used in PCR. Some clones are missing from TCRdb's copy, which holds only in-frame ones; the method was immunoSEQ multiplex PCR. The table has about 64,000 clones, 70% to 80% seen once. Sequencing was performed on PBMCs. These TCRs come from a man between 18 and 29 years old in good health and CMV-seropositive.

This clone has a single count. J is TRBJ2-2 and V is TRBV30; a possible D gene is TRBD2 (7 bases). Trimming cost V 4 bases and J 3 bases, with 15 bases left between them. Germline lookup yields CDR1 GTSNPN and CDR2 SVGIG (reference sequence). This CDR3 spans 15 amino acids. CDR3 in DNA: TGTGCCTGGACCAAGGGGGGGGGCGACACCGGGGAGCTGTTTTTT. It specifies CAWTKGGGDTGELFF.

The rearrangement uses TRBV6-1 and TRBJ2-1, with 8 positions matching TRBD2. Unmatched junction bases numbered 4, after V lost 3 bases and J lost 3 bases. The CDR3 is 15 amino acids. The V gene's germline CDR1 is MNHNS and CDR2 SASEGT. CDR3 residues: CASSDGAGDYNEQFF. The CDR3 DNA reads as TGTGCCAGCAGTGATGGAGCGGGAGACTACAATGAGCAGTTCTTC.

The rearrangement uses TRBV29-1 and TRBJ1-1; 9 nucleotides agree with TRBD1. V was clipped by 7 bases and J by 4 bases; unmatched bases: 4. Germline V gene lookup returns CDR1 SQVTM and CDR2 ANQGSEA. The CDR3 loop spans 12 amino acids. CDR3 sequence (DNA): TGCAGCGCGGGACAGGGACTCACTGAAGCTTTCTTT. Protein: CSAGQGLTEAFF.

This rearrangement joins TRBV29-1 to TRBJ1-5, with D possibly being TRBD1 (5 bases). Germline-derived CDR1 and CDR2 are SQVTM and ANQGSEA. CDR3 size: 13 residues. The V end was cut by 4 bases, the J end by 6 bases, with 13 bases between. CDR3 nucleotide sequence: TGCAGCGTTGCGGAGGGGATCGGTCAGCCCCAGCATTTT. It translates to CSVAEGIGQPQHF. Filled out from reference TRBV29-1 and TRBJ1-5, the complete variable domain reads SAVISQKPSRDICQRGTSLTIQCQVDSQVTMMFWYRQQPGQSLTLIATANQGSEATYESGFVIDKFPISRPNLTFSTLTVSNMSPEDSSIYLCSVAEGIGQPQHFGDGTRLSIL.

CDR3 DNA: TGCGCCAGCAGCCAAGTGACTAGCGGGAGAGTCGAGCAGTTCTTC. This translates into CASSQVTSGRVEQFF. V is TRBV4-1 and J is TRBJ2-1, with 12 positions matching TRBD2. Looked up from germline, CDR1 is MGHRA and CDR2 is YSYEKL. V shed 1 base and J 10 bases; nucleotides not matched to a gene: 5. There are 15 residues in the CDR3.

A single count supports this clone. This CDR3 reads CASSPDSLRGYTF. In DNA form, the CDR3 reads TGTGCCAGCAGCCCAGACAGTCTAAGAGGCTACACCTTC. This chain uses TRBV7-9 with TRBJ1-2; perhaps TRBD1 as D (5 bases). The germline CDR1 and CDR2 sequences are SEHNR and FQNEAQ (reference sequence). The V and J ends lost 5 bases and 8 bases respectively, with 15 bases between them. The CDR3 covers 13 residues.

Relative to its sample, this clone is medium-sized. This sequence joins TRBV5-6 and TRBJ1-1; tentatively, D is TRBD1 (6 bases). V lost 0 bases to trimming and J lost 3 bases, with 12 bases between them. The CDR3 totals 15 residues. Germline V gene sequence: CDR1 SGHDT, CDR2 YYEEEE. CDR3 region: CASSLERTVDTEAFF. Here the CDR3 DNA reads TGTGCCAGCAGCTTGGAGCGGACAGTCGACACTGAAGCTTTCTTT.

This clone was detected a few times. V and J are TRBV6-1 and TRBJ1-3; no clear D. The CDR3 sequence is 14 residues long. Germline V gene sequence: CDR1 MNHNS, CDR2 SASEGT. The V and J ends lost 3 bases and 4 bases respectively, with 10 bases between them. CDR3 DNA: TGTGCCAGCAGTGAGATTTCGGGAGGAAACACCATATATTTT. It specifies CASSEISGGNTIYF.

This clone has only one observation. V is TRBV9 and J is TRBJ1-1, with D hard to call. CDR3 length: 14 residues. Germline CDR1 and CDR2: SGDLS and YYNGEE. V lost 7 bases and J 0 bases, leaving 13 bases between the germline ends. CDR3 DNA sequence: TGTGCCAGCCAGCCGGCGGGGATGAACACTGAAGCTTTCTTT. As protein: CASQPAGMNTEAFF. Variable domain in full (rest from reference TRBV9 and TRBJ1-1): DSGVTQTPKHLITATGQRVTLRCSPRSGDLSVYWYQQSLDQGLQFLIQYYNGEERAKGNILERFSAQQFPDLHSELNLSSLELGDSALYFCASQPAGMNTEAFFGQGTRLTVV.

V is TRBV29-1 and J is TRBJ2-5; 8 bases line up with TRBD2. The CDR3 length is 14 residues. Germline trimming cut 6 bases from V and 5 bases from J; bases unmatched to any gene: 11. Germline V gene sequence: CDR1 SQVTM, CDR2 ANQGSEA. For the CDR3, the DNA is TGCAGCGTCGAGGGTGGACTAGCAGGGGAGACCCAGTACTTC. Translation gives CSVEGGLAGETQYF.

The chain couples TRBV6-5 to TRBJ2-1; 7 bases agree with TRBD1. The length of the CDR3 is 14 residues. Looked up from germline, CDR1 is MNHEY and CDR2 is SVGAGI. V gave up 6 bases and J gave up 7 bases; unmatched junction bases: 9. The CDR3 spells CASRSGTETNEQFF. CDR3 nucleotide sequence: TGTGCCAGCAGATCCGGGACAGAGACAAATGAGCAGTTCTTC.

This clone is a singleton in its sample. The chain employs TRBV4-1 and TRBJ1-1, with 9 bases identical to TRBD1. J gave up 1 base and V 1 base, and 4 bases lay outside the gene matches. Germline V lookup: CDR1 MGHRA, CDR2 YSYEKL. This CDR3 is 16 amino acids long. The CDR3 is CASSQARGQGNTEAFF. As DNA, the CDR3 is TGCGCCAGCAGCCAAGCCCGGGGACAGGGGAACACTGAAGCTTTCTTT.

This clone was seen more than once but under ten times. V gene TRBV5-5 combines with J gene TRBJ1-1; D perhaps matches TRBD1 (5 bases). V shed 4 bases and J shed 1 base, with 11 bases lying between them. Germline V gene data show CDR1 as SGHKS and CDR2 as YYEKEE (reference sequence). The CDR3 is 14 residues long. The CDR3 nucleotides are TGTGCCAGCAGCCCGGACATCCCGAACACTGAAGCTTTCTTT. Residues: CASSPDIPNTEAFF.

The chain is built from TRBV30 and TRBJ2-7; D possibly corresponds to TRBD2 (6 bases). The V end lost 2 bases, the J end lost 3 bases, and 8 bases lay between the germline ends. The CDR3 loop spans 12 amino acids. Germline-derived CDR1 and CDR2 are GTSNPN and SVGIG (reference sequence). The CDR3: CAWSRGGYEQYF. The CDR3 nucleotides read TGTGCCTGGAGTAGGGGAGGCTACGAGCAGTACTTC.

This chain uses TRBV13 with TRBJ2-7; TRBD1 matches 8 bases. The CDR3 sequence is 15 residues long. The V gene end was trimmed by 5 bases and the J gene end by 5 bases; junction bases not matched to a gene: 11. Looked up from germline, CDR1 is PRHDT and CDR2 is FYEKMQ (reference sequence). CDR3 DNA sequence: TGTGCCAGCAGCGGTCCGGGACAGGTCCTCGACGAGCAGTACTTC. Protein product: CASSGPGQVLDEQYF.

This chain joins TRBV6-5 and TRBJ2-1; tentatively, D is TRBD2 (5 bases). V was shortened by 7 bases and J by 5 bases, with 12 bases between the two germline ends. The CDR3 is 13 amino acids. Germline V gives CDR1 MNHEY, CDR2 SVGAGI. DNA for the CDR3: TGTGCCAGCACCCCATCGGGGAACAATGAGCAGTTCTTC. It is translated as CASTPSGNNEQFF.

V gene TRBV7-9 combines with J gene TRBJ2-1; D uncertain. V dropped 5 bases and J dropped 10 bases, with 12 bases sitting between them. Germline values: CDR1 SEHNR, CDR2 FQNEAQ (reference sequence). The CDR3 has 12 amino acids. CDR3 nucleotide sequence: TGTGCCAGCAGCCACTTAAACTCCGAGCAGTTCTTC. It encodes CASSHLNSEQFF.

The V gene is TRBV29-1, the J gene TRBJ1-2; possible D gene TRBD1, 5 bases. V lost 7 bases, J lost 6 bases, and 21 bases lay in between. Per germline, CDR1 SQVTM and CDR2 ANQGSEA. CDR3 length: 14 residues. The CDR3 region has the DNA TGCAGCGCCGAGGCGGTAGGGGATCAGGATGGCTACACCTTC. As protein: CSAEAVGDQDGYTF.

The gene calls are TRBV5-6 and TRBJ1-2, with 7 bases fitting TRBD1. V lost 5 bases and J lost 0; bases outside the gene matches: 1. From germline, CDR1 is SGHDT and CDR2 YYEEEE. The CDR3 is 13 amino acids. CDR3 DNA: TGTGCCAGCAGGGACAGGACTAACTATGGCTACACCTTC. It translates to CASRDRTNYGYTF.

The chain has TRBV6-5 and TRBJ1-5; D possibly corresponds to TRBD1 (5 bases). Trimming stripped 6 bases from V and 4 bases from J, with 10 bases between. The CDR3 spans 13 residues. Germline CDR1 MNHEY, CDR2 SVGAGI. The chain's CDR3 is CASSQGANQPQHF. As DNA, the CDR3 is TGTGCCAGCAGCCAAGGGGCTAATCAGCCCCAGCATTTT.

The chain is built from TRBV15 and TRBJ1-2; D is possibly TRBD1 (6 bases). The germline V gene has CDR1 LNHNV and CDR2 YYDKDF (reference sequence). CDR3 length: 16 residues. The V end was cut by 0 bases, the J end by 2 bases, with 13 bases between. In nucleotides, the CDR3 is TGTGCCACCAGCAGAGACCGGCGTGGGGGCAACTATGGCTACACCTTC. Protein sequence: CATSRDRRGGNYGYTF.